This TCR beta chain is drawn from a study of blood T cells in healthy people across ages. The authors ran a second PCR of about 6 to 11 cycles using a sample-barcoded 5' primer and a J-beta primer mix. TCRdb used MiXCR to reprocess the 5' RACE reads, holding one entry per CDR3 protein. The sample lists around 1,500,000 distinct CDR3 sequences, roughly 27% occurring once. This CDR3 comprises 14 residues. With 0 bases removed from V and 6 bases from J, the gap between germline ends came to 12 bases. Germline V gene data show CDR1 as SGDLS and CDR2 as YYNGEE. V and J are TRBV9 and TRBJ2-5; tentative D call: TRBD1 (5 bases). Sequencing input: blood. The sequence derives from a woman aged 25 to 45 in good health. CDR3 sequence: CASSVDGQGKTQYF. CDR3 nucleotides: TGTGCCAGCAGCGTAGACGGGCAGGGAAAGACCCAGTACTTC.